These 3 T cell receptor beta chains were sequenced from one sample in a study of blood T cell repertoires in COVID-19. Sequenced by immunoSEQ multiplex PCR; TCRdb stores in-frame clones only, minus some. The sample has a few hundred thousand clones, 85% to 90% seen once. The sample comprised PBMCs or T cells enriched from blood (not recorded which). These receptors were obtained from a man in his thirties or forties who had recovered from COVID-19.

The V and J genes are TRBV30 and TRBJ2-7, with 9 bases lining up with TRBD1. The V and J ends lost 5 bases and 1 base, in that order; junction bases with no gene match: 15. This CDR3 comprises 17 residues. CDR1 GTSNPN and CDR2 SVGIG come from the germline V gene (reference sequence). The CDR3 is CAWGRALGGQGSYEQYF. The CDR3 DNA sequence: TGTGCCTGGGGACGGGCCCTCGGGGGACAGGGATCCTACGAGCAGTACTTC.

The chain links TRBV19 to TRBJ2-6, with 8 bases matching TRBD2. J lost 0 bases, V lost 3 bases, and 4 bases had no gene match. The CDR3 is 17 amino acids. CDR1 and CDR2 from the germline V gene are LNHDA and SQIVND (reference sequence). The CDR3 region has the DNA TGTGCCAGTAGTATTAGCGGGACTAACTCTGGGGCCAACGTCCTGACTTTC. It encodes CASSISGTNSGANVLTF.

The chain couples TRBV4-3 to TRBJ2-5; 10 bases are a match to TRBD1. The CDR3 length is 15 residues. J lost 5 bases, V lost 2 bases, and 5 bases had no gene match. Germline CDR1 is LGHNA and CDR2 is YSLEER. The CDR3 here is CASSQKTGGVETQYF. Here the CDR3 DNA reads TGCGCCAGCAGCCAAAAGACAGGGGGCGTGGAGACCCAGTACTTC.